Below are 25 T cell receptor beta chains sequenced from a single sample in a study of blood T cell repertoires in COVID-19. The method was immunoSEQ multiplex PCR; TCRdb's version includes in-frame clones alone and lacks a portion of them. The sample shows roughly 430,000 clones, 88% of them seen only once. Sequenced material: PBMCs or T cells enriched from blood (not recorded which). These receptors all stem from a woman in her late teens or twenties who had been exposed to COVID-19.

Concerning this clone itself: In the same sample, other DNA sequences code for this CDR3. The chain joins TRBV6-5 to TRBJ1-5; 9 bases are a match to TRBD1. Germline-derived CDR1 and CDR2 are MNHEY and SVGAGI. The junction had 4 bases not matched to a gene; V was cut back by 5 bases and J by 5 bases. The CDR3 consists of 14 residues. The CDR3 region is CASSRDRVDQPQHF. The CDR3, as DNA: TGTGCCAGCAGTAGGGACAGGGTTGATCAGCCCCAGCATTTT.

The chain recombines TRBV28 with TRBJ2-7; 7 positions agree with TRBD1. This CDR3 comprises 15 residues. Germline V gene lookup returns CDR1 MDHEN and CDR2 SYDVKM. The V gene end was trimmed by 6 bases and the J gene end by 3 bases; junction bases not matched to a gene: 11. The CDR3 DNA is TGTGCCAGCAGACCCTACACAGGGGTCGGCTACGAGCAGTACTTC. Its translation: CASRPYTGVGYEQYF.

This sequence joins TRBV27 and TRBJ1-4; no clear D. The CDR3 has 15 residues. CDR1 is MNHEY and CDR2 is SMNVEV in the germline V gene (reference sequence). The germline V and J ends were trimmed by 5 bases and 0 bases, with 10 bases remaining between them. CDR3 bases: TGTGCCAGCAGTCCAGGACTTTCAACTAATGAAAAACTGTTTTTT. As protein: CASSPGLSTNEKLFF. Full variable domain (rest looked up from reference TRBV27 and TRBJ1-4): EAQVTQNPRYLITVTGKKLTVTCSQNMNHEYMSWYRQDPGLGLRQIYYSMNVEVTDKGDVPEGYKVSRKEKRNFPLILESPSPNQTSLYFCASSPGLSTNEKLFFGSGTQLSVL.

The chain employs TRBV9 and TRBJ1-2, with 10 bases lining up with TRBD1. This CDR3 is 17 amino acids long. The germline gives CDR1 SGDLS, CDR2 YYNGEE. Losses at the gene ends were 0 bases for V and 2 bases for J; bases not matched to a gene: 7. CDR3 sequence (DNA): TGTGCCAGCAGCGTAGATGCCCGGGGACAGGGGAACTATGGCTACACCTTC. It yields the protein CASSVDARGQGNYGYTF.

As to this clone: One end of the junction fails to match germline, which may point to a read error. The V call is TRBV2, the J call TRBJ2-3; TRBD1 might be the D (6 bases). CDR3 length: 17 amino acids. In germline, CDR1 is SNHLY, CDR2 FYNNEI. CDR3 protein: CASSQALDSGVMDTQYF. For the CDR3, the DNA is TGTGCCAGCAGTCAAGCCCTGGACAGCGGCGTAATGGATACGCAGTATTTT.

The V gene is TRBV18, the J gene TRBJ2-7; 12 nucleotides agree with TRBD1. The CDR3 length is 14 residues. V shed 3 bases and J 7 bases; nucleotides not matched to a gene: 4. Germline CDR1 and CDR2: KGHSH and LQKENI. The CDR3 DNA is TGTGCCAGCTCACCGGGACAGGGGGCTGGGGAGCAGTACTTC. Translating it yields CASSPGQGAGEQYF.

This chain uses TRBV7-3 with TRBJ2-7; 8 nucleotides agree with TRBD1. With V trimmed by 4 bases and J by 5 bases, 4 bases remained unmatched. This CDR3 has 13 residues. Germline-derived CDR1 and CDR2 are SGHTA and FQGTGA. CDR3 coding DNA: TGTGCCAGCAGCTCCGGACAGGGTAACGAGCAGTACTTC. It yields the protein CASSSGQGNEQYF.

The gene calls are TRBV28 and TRBJ1-2; TRBD1 might be the D (6 bases). Germline V gives CDR1 MDHEN, CDR2 SYDVKM. The CDR3 consists of 14 residues. V dropped 2 bases and J dropped 0 bases, with 7 bases sitting between them. This chain's CDR3 is CASSLRTANYGYTF. The CDR3 DNA follows: TGTGCCAGCAGTTTACGGACAGCTAACTATGGCTACACCTTC.

V gene TRBV4-1 combines with J gene TRBJ2-4; 10 bases align to TRBD1. Germline V gene lookup returns CDR1 MGHRA and CDR2 YSYEKL. Trimming removed 2 bases from V and 1 base from J; junction bases left unmatched: 5. The CDR3 is 17 residues long. Here the CDR3 DNA reads TGCGCCAGCAGCCAAAACCCGGGACAGGGGGCCAAAAACATTCAGTACTTC. Translation: CASSQNPGQGAKNIQYF.

This clone was seen only once. CDR3 DNA sequence: TGTGCCAGCAGTGACCCCCGACAGGGCCCCTATAATTCACCCCTCCACTTT. Residues: CASSDPRQGPYNSPLHF. The chain recombines TRBV6-1 with TRBJ1-6; the match to TRBD1 covers 7 bases. V lost 3 bases, J lost 2 bases, and 7 bases stayed unmatched. Germline CDR1 is MNHNS and CDR2 is SASEGT. This CDR3 is built from 17 residues.

The rearrangement uses TRBV12-3 or TRBV12-4 and TRBJ2-1; weak D call: TRBD2 (6 bases). The CDR3 loop spans 13 amino acids. Trimming stripped 2 bases from V and 7 bases from J, with 9 bases between. The CDR3 DNA sequence: TGTGCCAGCAGTTTATCTAGCGTTAATGAGCAGTTCTTC. It codes for CASSLSSVNEQFF.

J is TRBJ2-7 and V is TRBV29-1; 7 nucleotides line up with TRBD2. This CDR3 spans 14 amino acids. With V trimmed by 2 bases and J by 5 bases, 9 bases remained unmatched. Germline V gives CDR1 SQVTM, CDR2 ANQGSEA. This CDR3 reads CSVELAGVGDEQYF. The CDR3 coding sequence is TGCAGCGTTGAACTCGCGGGAGTCGGCGACGAGCAGTACTTC.

The J gene is TRBJ2-7, the V gene TRBV11-3, with 10 bases matching TRBD2. V lost 4 bases to trimming and J lost 7 bases; unmatched junction nucleotides: 1. CDR3 size: 12 residues. Germline-derived CDR1 and CDR2 are SGHNT and YENEEA. CDR3 protein: CASSSGLAEQYF. The CDR3, as DNA: TGTGCCAGCAGCTCGGGACTAGCGGAGCAGTACTTC.

J is TRBJ2-2 and V is TRBV6-4; TRBD1 agrees at 7 bases. The CDR3 runs 21 residues. The junction had 18 bases not matched to a gene; V was cut back by 2 bases and J by 0 bases. Per the germline V gene, CDR1 is MRHNA and CDR2 is SNTAGT. CDR3 sequence (DNA): TGTGCCAGCAGTGACCTCCCCCGGCGTGACAGGGCGCCCCCGAACACCGGGGAGCTGTTTTTT. Residues: CASSDLPRRDRAPPNTGELFF.

The chain combines TRBV6-5 with TRBJ1-1, with D uncertain. Between the trimmed V and J ends, which lost 0 bases and 3 bases, there was a span of 8 bases. From germline, CDR1 is MNHEY and CDR2 SVGAGI. The CDR3 has 14 residues. CDR3 DNA sequence: TGTGCCAGCAGTTACTCTCAGAGGGACACTGAAGCTTTCTTT. This encodes CASSYSQRDTEAFF.

This chain uses TRBV30 with TRBJ1-6, with 9 nucleotides matching TRBD1. From germline, CDR1 is GTSNPN and CDR2 SVGIG (reference sequence). The CDR3 is 13 residues long. The junction had 3 bases not matched to a gene; V was cut back by 3 bases and J by 9 bases. CDR3 nucleotide sequence: TGTGCCTGGAGGGGACAGGGTAGTTCACCCCTCCACTTT. Translation gives CAWRGQGSSPLHF.

This clone was counted a few times. The gene calls are TRBV28 and TRBJ1-2, with no clear D. The CDR3 totals 17 residues. Between the trimmed V and J ends, which lost 3 bases and 6 bases, there was a span of 23 bases. In germline, CDR1 is MDHEN, CDR2 SYDVKM. The CDR3 sequence is CASSLAAGKSPVDGYTF. As DNA, the CDR3 is TGTGCCAGCAGTTTGGCGGCGGGGAAAAGCCCGGTGGATGGCTACACCTTC.

This chain connects TRBV7-9 to TRBJ1-5; tentative D call: TRBD1 (6 bases). Germline CDR1 reads SEHNR; CDR2 reads FQNEAQ (reference sequence). The CDR3 totals 17 residues. V was trimmed by 4 bases and J by 3 bases, leaving 19 bases between them. As DNA, the CDR3 is TGTGCCAGCAGCTCGGGACAAGGCCCCCCGATCAATCAGCCCCAGCATTTT. This gives the protein CASSSGQGPPINQPQHF.

V gene TRBV28 combines with J gene TRBJ2-7; 7 bases match TRBD1. The CDR3 spans 17 residues. Germline CDR1 MDHEN, CDR2 SYDVKM. V trimming: 2 bases; J trimming: 2 bases; junction bases outside the gene matches: 12. CDR3 sequence: CASSLALGQPLTYEQYF. CDR3 nucleotide sequence: TGTGCCAGCAGTTTAGCTTTGGGACAGCCGCTGACCTACGAGCAGTACTTC.

The chain joins TRBV18 to TRBJ2-5; D is possibly TRBD2 (6 bases). Germline V gene lookup returns CDR1 KGHSH and CDR2 LQKENI. The CDR3 length is 14 residues. V was cut by 0 bases and J by 5 bases, with 10 bases left in between. This CDR3 is CASSPPTRRETQYF. As DNA, the CDR3 is TGTGCCAGCTCACCACCGACTAGGAGGGAGACCCAGTACTTC.

The rearrangement links TRBV6-5 to TRBJ2-7, with 8 nucleotides matching TRBD2. V shed 10 bases, J shed 2 bases, and the junction held 4 bases outside the gene matches. CDR1 MNHEY and CDR2 SVGAGI come from the germline V gene. CDR3 length: 12 amino acids. The CDR3 nucleotides read TGTGCCATCGCGCGGGGGGCCTACGAGCAGTACTTC. Translated, it gives CAIARGAYEQYF.

This sequence joins TRBV27 and TRBJ2-1; D ambiguous. The CDR3 spans 13 residues. Trimming took off 3 bases at V and 0 bases at J, with 3 bases between the two ends. CDR1 and CDR2 (germline): MNHEY, SMNVEV (reference sequence). The CDR3 sequence is CASSLSSYNEQFF. CDR3 bases: TGTGCCAGCAGTTTGAGCTCCTACAATGAGCAGTTCTTC.

This sequence joins TRBV5-4 and TRBJ2-1; D may be TRBD2 (5 bases). V was trimmed by 0 bases and J by 5 bases, leaving 9 bases between them. CDR1 and CDR2 from the germline V gene are SGHNT and YYREEE (reference sequence). This CDR3 region has 14 residues. The CDR3 loop reads CASSLGLADNEQFF. The CDR3 coding sequence is TGTGCCAGCAGCTTGGGCCTAGCTGACAATGAGCAGTTCTTC.

The chain joins TRBV19 to TRBJ1-2; TRBD1 matches 7 bases. The V gene end was trimmed by 5 bases and the J gene end by 0 bases; junction bases not matched to a gene: 3. Germline CDR1 LNHDA, CDR2 SQIVND (reference sequence). This CDR3 comprises 14 residues. The CDR3, as DNA: TGTGCCAGTAGTGTGCAGGGGGCTAACTATGGCTACACCTTC. Encoded protein: CASSVQGANYGYTF.

The chain employs TRBV11-2 and TRBJ1-2; TRBD1 matches 9 bases. Germline trimming cut 3 bases from V and 8 bases from J; bases unmatched to any gene: 1. From germline, CDR1 is SGHAT and CDR2 FQNNGV. The CDR3 spans 12 residues. Here the CDR3 reads CASSLTGGGYTF. In nucleotides, the CDR3 is TGTGCCAGCAGCTTGACAGGGGGAGGCTACACCTTC.